This paragraph covers one TCR beta chain sequence. This clone showed up just once. Its target antigen remains unknown. No base quality information exists; no much larger clone differs at one position. This sample is part of a study of OX40 agonist ivuxolimab in advanced cancers. Turning to the overall study: The costimulatory receptor OX40 (CD134) was targeted by ivuxolimab, a fully human IgG2 agonistic monoclonal antibody. Intravenous ivuxolimab was administered to patients every 2 weeks at six dose levels: 0.01, 0.1, 0.3, 1.5, 3 and 10 mg/kg. Of the roughly 52 patients in dose escalation, about 20 had hepatocellular carcinoma, about 15 had melanoma, 9 had renal cell carcinoma and 9 had head and neck cancer. In the dose-escalation cohort, approximately 80% of patients were male, and the mean age was 60 years with a range of about 20 to 79. Patients were allowed to have had prior anti-PD-1, anti-PD-L1 or anti-CTLA-4 therapy, and roughly 40% of the dose-escalation patients had been treated with checkpoint inhibitors. Partial responses occurred in three dose-escalation patients: two with cutaneous melanoma and one with hepatocellular carcinoma. The point of sequencing TCRbeta in the periphery was to test whether ivuxolimab changed TCR sequence diversity and drove clonal T-cell expansion. The paper reports the monotherapy dose-escalation portion (N ≈ 50 patients) of the phase I ivuxolimab trial. Study-level results and caveats: After ivuxolimab, expanded clones were on average more numerous among CD8+ T cells than among CD4+ T cells. Low levels of normalized T-cell clonal expansion were also seen in some patients who did not respond. In partial responders in the 0.1-3.0 mg/kg groups, normalized peripheral clonal expansion was found to be among the lowest, especially among CD8+ T cells. Which antigens the clonally expanded peripheral T cells were specific for was not determined. Clonal expansion of both CD4+ and CD8+ blood T cells was observed from baseline to week 6 at doses 0.1 to 3.0 mg/kg.

Patients with a history of autoimmune disease or receiving systemic immunosuppression were excluded from the trial. Peripheral blood for TCR sequencing was collected from all dose cohorts at baseline, on cycle 4 day 1, and on cycle 7 day 1. Samples came from an open-label, multicenter, first-in-human phase I dose-escalation trial of ivuxolimab. Adults with locally advanced or metastatic melanoma, renal cell, hepatocellular, or head and neck squamous cell carcinoma were enrolled in the trial. Before TCR sequencing, CD4+ T cells and CD8+ T cells from peripheral blood were sorted into separate populations. Genomic DNA was isolated from the sorted cells so that the TCRbeta CDR3 region could be sequenced. The immunoSEQ Assay was used to sequence the TCRbeta CDR3 regions. This immuneACCESS table, as held by TCRdb, lists in-frame sequences with V and J called but not all clones. Of the missing ones, under half trace to an unresolved V gene in checked studies; the others have no known cause. The sample records 60,000 to 80,000 clones, around 80% of which are singletons. The top ten clonotypes cover under 2% of the sample.

The germline V gene (reference sequence) yields SSHAT for CDR1 and FNYEAQ for CDR2. The cysteine opens and the phenylalanine closes a CDR3 of 13 amino acids. The entry retains the CDR3 DNA only, 39 bases that are in frame from base 1. The junction shows trimming of 5 bases on V and 5 bases on J, plus 10 bases between the germline ends. The sequencing here drew on CD4+ or CD8+ T cells sorted from blood, taken in a trial of the OX40 agonist ivuxolimab. The rearranged segments are TRBV7-7 and TRBJ2-1, with the D gene uncertain. This TCR derives from an adult with an advanced solid tumor such as melanoma, head and neck, liver or kidney cancer. CDR3 reads: CASSPVGNNEQFF. The sequenced DNA is TGTGCCAGCAGCCCCGTGGGGAACAATGAGCAGTTCTTC.